The 15 T cell receptor beta chains below come from one sample, sequenced in a study of CD8+ T cells in alopecia areata. Reverse transcribed after extraction, RNA yielded cDNA as the sequencing template. The method was immunoSEQ multiplex PCR; TCRdb's version includes in-frame clones alone and lacks a portion of them. The table includes tens of thousands of clones, roughly 60% detected once. This specimen was CD8+ T cells sorted from blood, taken at week 0. These TCRs come from a human donor with alopecia areata.

V is TRBV27 and J is TRBJ2-3; TRBD1 is a possible D gene (6 bases). The CDR3 runs to 15 residues. Germline-derived CDR1 and CDR2 are MNHEY and SMNVEV (reference sequence). The V gene lost 4 bases and the J gene lost 2 bases, with 13 bases spanning the gap. CDR3 region: CASSSGTTSTDTQYF. In DNA, the CDR3 is TGTGCCAGCAGTTCCGGGACAACCTCCACAGATACGCAGTATTTT.

The CDR3 region has the DNA TGCGCCAGCAGCTCCACGACAGGGGGAAGGTACGAGCAGTACTTC. It yields the protein CASSSTTGGRYEQYF. The chain carries TRBV5-1 and TRBJ2-7; 9 bases match TRBD1. Trimming took 3 bases from V and 4 from J; bases not matched to a gene: 8. The V gene's germline CDR1 is SGHRS and CDR2 YFSETQ. The CDR3 has 15 amino acids.

The V call is TRBV6-5, the J call TRBJ2-3; D is unresolved. V was cut by 2 bases and J by 1 base, with 7 bases left in between. Germline V gives CDR1 MNHEY, CDR2 SVGAGI. This CDR3 contains 14 residues. CDR3 sequence: CASSYAPRTDTQYF. CDR3 in DNA: TGTGCCAGCAGTTACGCGCCCCGCACAGATACGCAGTATTTT.

In regard to this clone: This may arise from a read error, as a much more abundant clone is one base away. The chain links TRBV7-3 to TRBJ2-2; D is ambiguous. CDR1 is SGHTA and CDR2 is FQGTGA in the germline V gene. V dropped 5 bases and J dropped 0 bases, with 4 bases sitting between them. This CDR3 has 13 amino acids. The CDR3 sequence: CASSQTNTGELFF. Here the CDR3 DNA reads TGTGCCAGCAGCCAGACGAACACCGGGGAGCTGTTTTTT.

J is TRBJ2-3 and V is TRBV27; no firm D call. The CDR3 is 12 residues long. Germline V CDR1 and CDR2: MNHEY, SMNVEV (reference sequence). Trimming stripped 5 bases from V and 0 bases from J, with 3 bases between. The CDR3 sequence is CASSLSTDTQYF. The DNA for the CDR3 is TGTGCCAGCAGTCTAAGCACAGATACGCAGTATTTT.

Only one count was recorded for this clone. The rearrangement uses TRBV4-1 and TRBJ2-2, with 8 positions matching TRBD2. The V gene's germline CDR1 is MGHRA and CDR2 YSYEKL. V shed 6 bases, J shed 1 base, and the junction held 1 base outside the gene matches. The CDR3 is made up of 14 amino acids. CDR3 DNA sequence: TGCGCCAGCAGGACTAGCGAGAACACCGGGGAGCTGTTTTTT. The encoded protein is CASRTSENTGELFF.

The rearrangement joins TRBV7-2 to TRBJ1-1; 7 bases are shared with TRBD1. J was trimmed by 10 bases and V by 1 base; bases with no gene match: 15. The CDR3 is made up of 16 amino acids. Germline lookup yields CDR1 SGHTA and CDR2 FQGNSA. Written as DNA, the CDR3 is TGTGCCAGCAGCTTAGGGCCCGGGGAGGGGGCCTCGGGAGCTTTCTTT. Its translation is CASSLGPGEGASGAFF.

CDR3 sequence: CASSQGGSNYYEQYF. The CDR3 nucleotides are TGCGCCAGCAGCCAAGGGGGATCTAATTACTACGAGCAGTACTTC. This rearrangement joins TRBV4-3 to TRBJ2-7; D is undetermined. The CDR3 is made up of 15 amino acids. Trimming removed 1 base from V and 3 bases from J, with 13 bases in between. The V gene's germline CDR1 is LGHNA and CDR2 YSLEER.

The chain links TRBV15 to TRBJ2-7; D may match TRBD1 or TRBD2 (5 bases each). V dropped 4 bases and J dropped 6 bases, with 16 bases sitting between them. In germline, CDR1 is LNHNV, CDR2 YYDKDF (reference sequence). This CDR3 contains 14 residues. The CDR3 spells CATSKTLGAPEQYF. DNA for the CDR3: TGTGCCACCAGCAAAACCCTCGGGGCCCCCGAGCAGTACTTC.

This clone was counted only a few times. The chain recombines TRBV28 with TRBJ1-1; D unresolved. V gave up 1 base and J gave up 1 base, with 10 bases separating them. The germline V gene encodes CDR1 MDHEN and CDR2 SYDVKM. This CDR3 has 15 residues. The chain's CDR3 is CASSLFRTQNTEAFF. DNA of the CDR3: TGTGCCAGCAGTTTATTTCGGACGCAGAACACTGAAGCTTTCTTT.

The chain uses TRBV28 and TRBJ2-1; 7 nucleotides match TRBD1. CDR3 length: 15 amino acids. The germline gives CDR1 MDHEN, CDR2 SYDVKM. V lost 8 bases to trimming and J lost 3 bases; unmatched junction nucleotides: 10. CDR3 in amino acids: CASQTLRDSYNEQFF. The CDR3 nucleotides are TGTGCCAGCCAAACCCTCCGGGACAGCTACAATGAGCAGTTCTTC.

V gene TRBV5-1 combines with J gene TRBJ2-1; 11 bases are shared with TRBD2. Germline values: CDR1 SGHRS, CDR2 YFSETQ. CDR3 length: 16 amino acids. Trimming removed 0 bases from V and 6 bases from J; junction bases left unmatched: 5. The CDR3 coding sequence is TGCGCCAGCAGCTTGGCACTAGCGGGAGTTTTCAATGAGCAGTTCTTC. This translates into CASSLALAGVFNEQFF.

For the CDR3, the DNA is TGTGCCAGCAGCTTAGCGCTTAGAGGGGCGGGCGAGACCCAGTACTTC. It codes for CASSLALRGAGETQYF. The chain uses TRBV7-2 and TRBJ2-5, with D possibly being TRBD1 or TRBD2 (5 bases each). Per the germline V gene, CDR1 is SGHTA and CDR2 is FQGNSA. The V end was cut by 0 bases, the J end by 5 bases, with 16 bases between. This CDR3 contains 16 residues.

The chain combines TRBV27 with TRBJ2-7; weak D call: TRBD1 (7 bases). The CDR3 spans 14 residues. V shed 6 bases and J shed 5 bases, with 17 bases lying between them. The germline V gene encodes CDR1 MNHEY and CDR2 SMNVEV (reference sequence). CDR3 sequence reads: CASRLQGGINEQYF. The CDR3 nucleotides read TGTGCCAGCAGGCTCCAGGGGGGTATCAACGAGCAGTACTTC.

This clone came up a few times. V gene TRBV4-3 combines with J gene TRBJ2-3; unclear D gene. This CDR3 is 13 amino acids long. Per the germline V gene, CDR1 is LGHNA and CDR2 is YSLEER. V was shortened by 1 base and J by 3 bases, with 5 bases between the two germline ends. The DNA of the CDR3 is TGCGCCAGCAGCCAAGTCACAACAGATACGCAGTATTTT. Its translation is CASSQVTTDTQYF.